This TCR beta chain is from a study of early T cells in non-severe SARS-CoV-2 infection. Study summary: Bulk RNA from unsorted whole blood was sequenced; chains were unpaired.

Molecules of cDNA were individually given unique molecular identifiers that were attached to them. TCRdb called the 5' RACE reads again in MiXCR, with one record for every CDR3 protein. The sample includes about 72,000 distinct CDR3 sequences, 10% of them seen just once. This CDR3 has 15 residues. In its sample, this clonotype was seen many times. The sequence was collected from an adult who was a healthcare worker with PCR-confirmed SARS-CoV-2 infection or an uninfected control (not recorded which). The chain has TRBV21-1 and TRBJ2-5; no check of the table's D call, TRBD2, against the DNA was made. TRBV21-1 is noted as a pseudogene. The sample was whole blood, taken at baseline. The CDR3 nucleotides are TGTGCCAGCAGCACCCCTAGCGGGGGTCCGGGGGCCCAGTACTTC. Its translation: CASSTPSGGPGAQYF.